Below, 21 T cell receptor beta chains from the same sample are listed, as sequenced in a study of shared clonotypes between healthy human individuals. Libraries were prepared by immunoSEQ multiplex PCR; TCRdb keeps only in-frame clonotypes and omits some of them. The sample holds more than 2,000,000 clones, approximately 94% seen once. The sequenced sample consisted of naive CD4+ T cells sorted from blood. The subset: CD45RA+ positively selected. Source of these receptors: a man between 18 and 35 years old in good health.

This clone was counted a single time. The rearrangement joins TRBV4-1 to TRBJ1-4; tentatively, D is TRBD1 (6 bases). CDR1 is MGHRA and CDR2 is YSYEKL in the germline V gene. The CDR3 contains 16 residues. Trimming took 0 bases from V and 4 from J, leaving 12 bases between them. The chain's CDR3 is CASSQETGRNNEKLFF. The DNA of the CDR3 is TGCGCCAGCAGCCAAGAGACAGGAAGAAATAATGAAAAACTGTTTTTT.

V usage is TRBV9 and J usage is TRBJ2-1; tentatively, D is TRBD2 (6 bases). V lost 0 bases and J lost 14, with 15 bases in between. CDR1 and CDR2 from the germline V gene are SGDLS and YYNGEE. CDR3 length: 13 amino acids. The CDR3 coding sequence is TGTGCCAGCAGCGTAGGATCCGGGAGACGAGAGTTCTTC. Translating gives CASSVGSGRREFF. Full variable domain (remainder filled in from reference TRBV9 and TRBJ2-1): DSGVTQTPKHLITATGQRVTLRCSPRSGDLSVYWYQQSLDQGLQFLIQYYNGEERAKGNILERFSAQQFPDLHSELNLSSLELGDSALYFCASSVGSGRREFFGPGTRLTVL.

The chain carries TRBV6-5 and TRBJ1-2; no reliable D call. Trimming removed 2 bases at V and 7 bases at J, with 11 bases between. CDR3 size: 13 residues. Looked up from germline, CDR1 is MNHEY and CDR2 is SVGAGI. The CDR3 nucleotides are TGTGCCAGCAGTTACCTAGGGATTTCTGGCTACACCTTC. Its translation: CASSYLGISGYTF.

The V gene is TRBV11-2, the J gene TRBJ2-1, with D unclear. The CDR3 has 13 residues. Germline CDR1 SGHAT, CDR2 FQNNGV. V was cut by 5 bases and J by 6 bases, with 11 bases left in between. The CDR3, as DNA: TGTGCCAGCAGCCTCCCCCCAGCCAATGAGCAGTTCTTC. It yields the protein CASSLPPANEQFF. The full variable domain, its missing parts supplied by reference TRBV11-2 and TRBJ2-1, is EAGVAQSPRYKIIEKRQSVAFWCNPISGHATLYWYQQILGQGPKLLIQFQNNGVVDDSQLPKDRFSAERLKGVDSTLKIQPAKLEDSAVYLCASSLPPANEQFFGPGTRLTVL.

CDR3 coding DNA: TGTGCCAGCAGCCCCGCGGGAGGGAGGGAGCAGTACTTC. Amino acids: CASSPAGGREQYF. The rearrangement uses TRBV6-4 and TRBJ2-7; 9 bases line up with TRBD2. J was trimmed by 7 bases and V by 6 bases; bases with no gene match: 7. In germline, CDR1 is MRHNA, CDR2 SNTAGT. The CDR3 totals 13 residues.

The chain couples TRBV10-1 to TRBJ2-1, with TRBD2 matching over 7 bases. The trim removed 0 bases at V and 12 bases at J, leaving 2 bases unmatched. CDR3 size: 12 residues. Germline V lookup: CDR1 WNHNN, CDR2 SYGVQD (reference sequence). For the CDR3, the DNA is TGCGCCAGCAGTGAGTCGGGACTACTGCAGTTCTTC. It is translated as CASSESGLLQFF.

The chain recombines TRBV19 with TRBJ2-5; 8 bases map to TRBD1. With V trimmed by 7 bases and J by 4 bases, 8 bases remained unmatched. Germline V gives CDR1 LNHDA, CDR2 SQIVND (reference sequence). The CDR3 sequence is 14 residues long. CDR3 nucleotide sequence: TGTGCCAGTACGCCCAGGGGGCTCGGAGAGACCCAGTACTTC. It specifies CASTPRGLGETQYF.

This clone has a handful of counts. The chain joins TRBV27 to TRBJ1-6; D not resolved. With 0 bases removed from V and 9 bases from J, the gap between germline ends came to 6 bases. The CDR3 is made up of 13 amino acids. Germline V gene sequence: CDR1 MNHEY, CDR2 SMNVEV (reference sequence). CDR3 sequence: CASSLSQVSPLHF. In nucleotides, the CDR3 is TGTGCCAGCAGTTTATCCCAGGTTTCACCCCTCCACTTT.

Comments on this clone: The identical CDR3 is also encoded by other nucleotide sequences in the sample. The chain recombines TRBV5-4 with TRBJ2-3, with a tentative D call TRBD2 (5 bases). Trimming removed 0 bases at V and 5 bases at J, with 7 bases between. The CDR3 is 13 residues long. Germline V CDR1 and CDR2: SGHNT, YYREEE (reference sequence). CDR3 bases: TGTGCCAGCAGCTTGGCGGCGGGAGATACGCAGTATTTT. This translates into CASSLAAGDTQYF.

Details on this clone: Other DNA sequences within the sample encode an identical CDR3. The CDR3 is CASSLGPGGETQYF. The DNA for the CDR3 is TGTGCCAGCAGCTTAGGTCCGGGCGGGGAGACCCAGTACTTC. V usage is TRBV7-9 and J usage is TRBJ2-5; a possible D gene is TRBD2 (5 bases). V lost 1 base, J lost 5 bases, and 11 bases lay in between. Germline CDR1 is SEHNR and CDR2 is FQNEAQ (reference sequence). This CDR3 region has 14 residues. The whole variable domain, filled in from reference TRBV7-9 and TRBJ2-5, reads DTGVSQNPRHKITKRGQNVTFRCDPISEHNRLYWYRQTLGQGPEFLTYFQNEAQLEKSRLLSDRFSAERPKGSFSTLEIQRTEQGDSAMYLCASSLGPGGETQYFGPGTRLLVL.

The rearrangement joins TRBV7-9 to TRBJ2-3; 8 nucleotides agree with TRBD2. Trimming removed 5 bases from V and 7 bases from J; junction bases left unmatched: 11. Per the germline V gene, CDR1 is SEHNR and CDR2 is FQNEAQ (reference sequence). CDR3 length: 15 residues. In nucleotides, the CDR3 is TGTGCCAGCAGCGAAAGATCGGGAGGGCCGAATACGCAGTATTTT. The encoded protein is CASSERSGGPNTQYF.

This rearrangement joins TRBV7-2 to TRBJ2-2; a possible D gene is TRBD1 (7 bases). Germline CDR1 reads SGHTA; CDR2 reads FQGNSA. Trimming pared 4 bases from V and 6 bases from J, leaving 12 bases between. The CDR3 has 14 residues. The CDR3 here is CASSSEGAAGELFF. In DNA form, the CDR3 reads TGTGCCAGCAGCTCGGAGGGGGCGGCCGGGGAGCTGTTTTTT.

V and J are TRBV29-1 and TRBJ2-7, with 7 bases aligning to TRBD1. Trimming cost V 3 bases and J 6 bases; bases outside gene matches: 8. Germline CDR1 is SQVTM and CDR2 is ANQGSEA. The CDR3 is 13 residues long. The CDR3 here is CSVDDRASSEQYF. The CDR3, as DNA: TGCAGCGTTGATGACAGGGCCTCGAGCGAGCAGTACTTC.

In this sample, this clone turned up once. The gene calls are TRBV19 and TRBJ2-7, with D possibly matching TRBD2 (5 bases). The CDR3 extends over 13 amino acids. The germline V gene has CDR1 LNHDA and CDR2 SQIVND (reference sequence). Trimming took 7 bases from V and 0 from J, leaving 10 bases between them. The CDR3 region has the DNA TGTGCCAGTAAGCGGACTCTCTCCTACGAGCAGTACTTC. It encodes CASKRTLSYEQYF.

As regards this clone: The same CDR3 is also encoded by other DNA sequences in this sample. The chain uses TRBV11-2 and TRBJ1-1, with D perhaps matching TRBD1 (6 bases). The CDR3 is 14 residues long. In germline, CDR1 is SGHAT, CDR2 FQNNGV. V shed 5 bases and J shed 1 base, with 11 bases lying between them. CDR3 nucleotides: TGTGCCAGCAGCCAACAGGGAGGGAACACTGAAGCTTTCTTT. Protein product: CASSQQGGNTEAFF.

The chain recombines TRBV5-1 with TRBJ1-2, with a tentative D call TRBD1 (5 bases). CDR1 and CDR2 (germline): SGHRS, YFSETQ. With 1 base removed from V and 8 bases from J, the gap between germline ends came to 15 bases. This CDR3 region has 14 residues. The CDR3 DNA reads as TGCGCCAGCAGCTTGTCTGGGACGGTAATCGGCTACACCTTC. Amino acids: CASSLSGTVIGYTF. Combining the CDR3 with reference TRBV5-1 and TRBJ1-2 gives the whole variable domain KAGVTQTPRYLIKTRGQQVTLSCSPISGHRSVSWYQQTPGQGLQFLFEYFSETQRNKGNFPGRFSGRQFSNSRSEMNVSTLELGDSALYLCASSLSGTVIGYTFGSGTRLTVV.

This clone was recorded a few times. The gene calls are TRBV10-1 and TRBJ1-5; unclear D gene. Germline loops: CDR1 WNHNN, CDR2 SYGVQD (reference sequence). The ends were cut back, 0 bases at V and 4 bases at J, with 4 bases in the middle. The CDR3 contains 13 residues. The CDR3: CASSESANQPQHF. As DNA, the CDR3 is TGCGCCAGCAGTGAGTCGGCAAATCAGCCCCAGCATTTT.

The genes are TRBV4-2 and TRBJ1-6; TRBD1 is a possible D gene (6 bases). This CDR3 is 15 amino acids long. Deletions cut 5 bases from V and 5 bases from J, with 13 bases between. Germline V gene data show CDR1 as LGHNA and CDR2 as YNFKEQ. CDR3 DNA sequence: TGTGCCAGCAGCTCCCGGGACAAAAATAATTCACCCCTCCACTTT. It encodes CASSSRDKNNSPLHF.

V is TRBV27 and J is TRBJ2-2; 9 bases agree with TRBD1. V shed 3 bases, J shed 6 bases, and the junction held 5 bases outside the gene matches. This CDR3 region has 15 residues. The germline V gene has CDR1 MNHEY and CDR2 SMNVEV (reference sequence). The CDR3 DNA is TGTGCCAGCAGTTTCGGACAGGGGAGGGCCGGGGAGCTGTTTTTT. Translated, it gives CASSFGQGRAGELFF.

V gene TRBV10-3 combines with J gene TRBJ1-1; D unresolved. The V gene's germline CDR1 is ENHRY and CDR2 SYGVKD. The CDR3 contains 13 residues. With 1 base removed from V and 1 base from J, the gap between germline ends came to 4 bases. The CDR3 region has the DNA TGTGCCATCAGTGAGTGGGAGAACACTGAAGCTTTCTTT. It codes for CAISEWENTEAFF.

V is TRBV6-1 and J is TRBJ1-4, with D possibly being TRBD1 (6 bases). Trimming took off 7 bases at V and 8 bases at J, with 14 bases between the two ends. CDR1 and CDR2 (germline): MNHNS, SASEGT. The CDR3 has 13 amino acids. The CDR3 loop reads CASTRQVWEKLFF. CDR3 nucleotide sequence: TGTGCCAGCACCCGACAGGTTTGGGAAAAACTGTTTTTT.